Described below is a single T cell receptor (beta chain) sequence and its context. Its specificity is unknown. The data are from a study of monozygotic twins with inflammatory bowel disease. Study-wide results and limits: Healthy twins shared more clonotypes with others than IBD patients, most markedly active ones. Support for a single strong signal or clonotype associated with IBD was absent.

Germline CDR1 SGHKS, CDR2 YYEKEE (reference sequence). This CDR3 contains 16 residues. Researchers ran eight separate cDNA reactions for each sample. For each CDR3 protein, TCRdb gives one entry from its re-call of the 5' RACE reads, without DNA. The table lists some 150,000 distinct CDR3 sequences, with roughly 2.3% in the top ten. This sequence joins TRBV5-5 and TRBJ2-3; there is no DNA to check the TCRdb D call of TRBD2. The origin of this receptor is a human donor with ulcerative colitis or Crohn's disease, or a healthy co-twin of an affected twin (not recorded which). The sequencing input was blood. The chain's CDR3 is CASSLLDLPLTDTQYF.